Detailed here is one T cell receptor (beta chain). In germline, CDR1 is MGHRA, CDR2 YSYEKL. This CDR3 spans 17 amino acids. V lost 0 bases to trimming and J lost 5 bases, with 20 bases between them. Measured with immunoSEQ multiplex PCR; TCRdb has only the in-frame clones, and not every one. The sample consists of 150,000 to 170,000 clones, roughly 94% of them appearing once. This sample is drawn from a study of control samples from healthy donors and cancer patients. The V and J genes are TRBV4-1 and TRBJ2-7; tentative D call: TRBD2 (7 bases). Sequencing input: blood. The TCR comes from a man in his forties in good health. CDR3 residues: CASSQDSGGQGSNEQYF. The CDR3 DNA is TGCGCCAGCAGCCAAGATTCGGGGGGACAAGGGTCCAACGAGCAGTACTTC.